The source of this T cell receptor beta chain is a study of blood T cell repertoires in COVID-19. Overall study: The study drew acute and convalescent COVID-19 samples from the United States, Italy and Spain. Sources were T cells, B-cell-depleted T cells, or PBMCs; the material itself was cDNA or gDNA.

In the original analysis: From reference gene primer amplification, estimates of nucleated cell counts were derived. Clones were read by immunoSEQ multiplex PCR, and TCRdb kept only the in-frame ones, dropping some. Clonal size and the V and J genes are those of that table, whereas D and trimming came from the DNA. The profile shows 110,000 to 150,000 clones, 80% to 90% of them singletons. The V gene's germline CDR1 is LGHDT and CDR2 YNNKEL (reference sequence). The CDR3 extends over 16 amino acids. Unmatched junction bases numbered 9, after V lost 2 bases and J lost 7 bases. The TCR sequence derives from a woman in her forties with acute or convalescent COVID-19. The genes are TRBV3-1 (or the pseudogene TRBV3-2) and TRBJ1-4; 8 nucleotides align to TRBD1. The sample taken for sequencing was peripheral blood. The CDR3 DNA is TGTGCCAGCAGCCAACACGACAGGGGAAGGGGTGAAAAACTGTTTTTT. It codes for CASSQHDRGRGEKLFF.